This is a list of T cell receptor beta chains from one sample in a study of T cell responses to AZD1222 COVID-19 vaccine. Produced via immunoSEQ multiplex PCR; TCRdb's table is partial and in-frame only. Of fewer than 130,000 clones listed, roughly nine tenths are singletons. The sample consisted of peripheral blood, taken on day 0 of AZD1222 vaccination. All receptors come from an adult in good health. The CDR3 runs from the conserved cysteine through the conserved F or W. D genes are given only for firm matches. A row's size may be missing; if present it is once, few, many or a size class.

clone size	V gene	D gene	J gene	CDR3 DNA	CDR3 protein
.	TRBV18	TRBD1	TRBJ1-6	TGTGCCAGCTCACCACAGGGGGACAGGTCACCCCTCCACTTT	CASSPQGDRSPLHF
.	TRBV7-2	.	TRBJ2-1	TGTGCCAGCAGCCAGGTGGGGGCCTACAATGAGCAGTTCTTC	CASSQVGAYNEQFF
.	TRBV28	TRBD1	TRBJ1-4	TGTGCCAGCACCAGGGGGAGAGCAACTAATGAAAAACTGTTTTTT	CASTRGRATNEKLFF
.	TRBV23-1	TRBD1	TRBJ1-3	TGCGCCAGCAGTCAAAAAGGACAGGGAGTGGGAAACACCATATATTTT	CASSQKGQGVGNTIYF
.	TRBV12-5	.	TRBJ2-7	TGTGCTAGTGGTTTGGAGCAGGGGAGGGGGCCCTACGAGCAGTACTTC	CASGLEQGRGPYEQYF
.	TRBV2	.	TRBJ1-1	TGTGCCAGCACCGCGTTGGTCCTGAACACTGAAGCTTTCTTT	CASTALVLNTEAFF
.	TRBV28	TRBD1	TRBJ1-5	TGTGCCAGCAGCCGAGCCGGGACAGGGGGACTTAATCAGCCCCAGCATTTT	CASSRAGTGGLNQPQHF
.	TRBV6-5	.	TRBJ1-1	TGTGCCAGCGTCTCGGGTAAAGCTTTCTTT	CASVSGKAFF
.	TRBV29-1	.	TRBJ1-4	TGCAGCACCTCGCGGGGAACTAATGAAAAACTGTTTTTT	CSTSRGTNEKLFF
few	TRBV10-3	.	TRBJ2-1	TGTGCCATCAGTGAGGACGTTAGGGGTAATGAGCAGTTCTTC	CAISEDVRGNEQFF
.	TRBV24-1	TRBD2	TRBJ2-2	TGTGCCACCAGTTGGGGCGGGGGGGCAGCGGTGGACACCGGGGAGCTGTTTTTT	CATSWGGGAAVDTGELFF
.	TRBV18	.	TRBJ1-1	TGTGCCAGCTCAGCCCAGGTCGGGAACACTGAAGCTTTCTTT	CASSAQVGNTEAFF
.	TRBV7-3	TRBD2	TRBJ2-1	TGTGCCAGCAGCTTACTAGCGGGAGGCTACAATGAGCAGTTCTTC	CASSLLAGGYNEQFF
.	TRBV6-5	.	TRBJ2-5	TGTGCCAGCAGCCGGGCCCCATATGAGTACTTC	CASSRAPYEYF
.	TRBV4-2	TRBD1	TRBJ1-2	TGTGCCAGCAGCCAAGAAAGGACAGGGTTAGGGGTTCGCGGGCTGACCTTC	CASSQERTGLGVRGLTF
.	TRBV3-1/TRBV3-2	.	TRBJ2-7	TGTGCCAGCAGCCAACAAGACGGCTCGGTGGAGCAGTACTTC	CASSQQDGSVEQYF
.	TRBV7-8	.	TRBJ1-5	TGTGCCAGCAGCCGAGGACAGTCCTATCAGCCCCAGCATTTT	CASSRGQSYQPQHF
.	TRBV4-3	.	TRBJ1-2	TGCGCCAGCAGCCAAGATCCAGGCACAGGGACCCATGGCTACACCTTC	CASSQDPGTGTHGYTF
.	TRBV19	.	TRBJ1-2	TGTGCCAGTAGTATTACCGGGCCGAACTATGGCTACACCTTC	CASSITGPNYGYTF
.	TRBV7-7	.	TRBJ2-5	TGTGCTAGCAGCCCCGGAATTCGCGAGACCCAGTACTTC	CASSPGIRETQYF
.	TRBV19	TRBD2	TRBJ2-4	TGTGCCAGTAGGATAGCGGGGGGGCCGCAAAACATTCAGTACTTC	CASRIAGGPQNIQYF
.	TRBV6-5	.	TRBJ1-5	TGTGCCAGCAGACGGTACTATAGGAGCAATCAGCCCCAGCATTTT	CASRRYYRSNQPQHF
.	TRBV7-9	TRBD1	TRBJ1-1	TGTGCCAGCAGCTTCCGGGACAGACTGAACACTGAAGCTTTCTTT	CASSFRDRLNTEAFF
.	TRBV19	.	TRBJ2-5	TGTGCCAGTAGTATCGAAAAGACCCAGTACTTC	CASSIEKTQYF
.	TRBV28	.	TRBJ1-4	TGTGCCAGCAGTCGAGGTCTGTTTAGTGAAAAACTGTTTTTT	CASSRGLFSEKLFF
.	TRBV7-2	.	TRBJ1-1	TGTGCCAGCAGCTTGCCGGGGGGGACTGAAGCTTTCTTT	CASSLPGGTEAFF
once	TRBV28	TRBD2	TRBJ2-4	TGTGCCAGCACCGTAGCGGGAGGAACCAAAAACATTCAGTACTTC	CASTVAGGTKNIQYF
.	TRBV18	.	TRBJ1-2	TGTGCCAGCTCACCAGAGGAGGGTGGGCCTAACTATGGCTACACCTTC	CASSPEEGGPNYGYTF
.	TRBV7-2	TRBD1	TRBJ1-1	TGTGCCAGCAGCCCAAACAGGGGTAACACTGAAGCTTTCTTT	CASSPNRGNTEAFF
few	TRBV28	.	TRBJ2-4	TGTGCCAGCAGTTTCACATACGGGGGCCTAGCCAAAAACATTCAGTACTTC	CASSFTYGGLAKNIQYF
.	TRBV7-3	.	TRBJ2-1	TGTGCCAGCAGCTTAACGCATAGGGAGCAGTTCTTC	CASSLTHREQFF
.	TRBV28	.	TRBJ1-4	TGTGCCAGCAGGGGCTCGGCAGCAACTAATGAAAAACTGTTTTTT	CASRGSAATNEKLFF
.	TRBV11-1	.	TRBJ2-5	TGTGCCAGCAGCTTAGCCCCCCGGGGGGAGACCCAGTACTTC	CASSLAPRGETQYF
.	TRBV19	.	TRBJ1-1	TGTGCCAGTAGTATAGGAACGGCGGGGACTGAAGCTTTCTTT	CASSIGTAGTEAFF
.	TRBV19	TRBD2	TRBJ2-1	TGTGCCAGTAGTACCCGGACTAGCAAGGATGAGCAGTTCTTC	CASSTRTSKDEQFF
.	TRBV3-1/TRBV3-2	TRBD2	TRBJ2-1	TGTGCCAGCAGCGAACCGCTAGCGGGAGCTGGCAATGAGCAGTTCTTC	CASSEPLAGAGNEQFF
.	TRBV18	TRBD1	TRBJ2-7	TGTGCCAGCTCAAGGACAGGGGGCTACGAGCAGTACTTC	CASSRTGGYEQYF
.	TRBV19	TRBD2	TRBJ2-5	TGTGCCAGTAGTATAGGAGGACTAGCGGCACAAGAGACCCAGTACTTC	CASSIGGLAAQETQYF
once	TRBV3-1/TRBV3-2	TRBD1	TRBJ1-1	TGTGCCAGCAGCCCTCCACAGGGGATAAACACTGAAGCTTTCTTT	CASSPPQGINTEAFF
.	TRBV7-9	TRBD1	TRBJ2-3	TGTGCCAGCAGCTTAGGGACAGGGGTCAGGACAGATACGCAGTATTTT	CASSLGTGVRTDTQYF
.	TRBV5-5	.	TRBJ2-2	TGTGCCAGCAGCGCCTCCGGCCCATCGGGCACCGGGGAGCTGTTTTTT	CASSASGPSGTGELFF
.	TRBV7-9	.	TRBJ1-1	TGTGCCAGCAGCTTTCAAACTGAAGCTTTCTTT	CASSFQTEAFF
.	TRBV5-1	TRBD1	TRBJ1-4	TGCGCCAGCAGCCTTACCGGGACAGGGAAGGTTGTGGGTGAAAAACTGTTTTTT	CASSLTGTGKVVGEKLFF
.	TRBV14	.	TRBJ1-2	TGTGCCAGCAGCCAACAGCGTGGAGGCCTACTTGGCTACACCTTC	CASSQQRGGLLGYTF
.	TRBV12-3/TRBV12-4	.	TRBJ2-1	TGTGCCAGCAGCCGGGACATTTGGCAGTTCTTC	CASSRDIWQFF
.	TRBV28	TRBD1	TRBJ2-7	TGTGCCAGCAGCTCGTGGTGGGGACAGACCTCCTACGAGCAGTACTTC	CASSSWWGQTSYEQYF
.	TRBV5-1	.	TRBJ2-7	TGCGCCAGCAGCTTGGGTTCCGGGGCCTACGAGCAGTACTTC	CASSLGSGAYEQYF
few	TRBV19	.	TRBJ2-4	TGTGCCAGTAGTACCCCTCGGACAGAGAGTAAGGTCGGGGCGGTAATTCAGTACTTC	CASSTPRTESKVGAVIQYF
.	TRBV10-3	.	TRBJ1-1	TGTGCCATCAGTACAGGTGATCTGAACACTGAAGCTTTCTTT	CAISTGDLNTEAFF
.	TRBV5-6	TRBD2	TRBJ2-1	TGTGCCAGCAGCGGCGGACTAGCGGGAGTTCGGAATGAGCAGTTCTTC	CASSGGLAGVRNEQFF
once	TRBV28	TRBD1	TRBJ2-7	TGTGCCAGCAGACCTTCAGGGGGAGAGGGCGAGCAGTACTTC	CASRPSGGEGEQYF
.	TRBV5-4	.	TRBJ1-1	TGTGCCAGCAGCTTGGGATCCCATAGTGAAGCTTTCTTT	CASSLGSHSEAFF
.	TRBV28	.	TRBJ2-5	TGTGCCAGCAGTTTAGCGGGGACGCCGGACCAGTACTTC	CASSLAGTPDQYF